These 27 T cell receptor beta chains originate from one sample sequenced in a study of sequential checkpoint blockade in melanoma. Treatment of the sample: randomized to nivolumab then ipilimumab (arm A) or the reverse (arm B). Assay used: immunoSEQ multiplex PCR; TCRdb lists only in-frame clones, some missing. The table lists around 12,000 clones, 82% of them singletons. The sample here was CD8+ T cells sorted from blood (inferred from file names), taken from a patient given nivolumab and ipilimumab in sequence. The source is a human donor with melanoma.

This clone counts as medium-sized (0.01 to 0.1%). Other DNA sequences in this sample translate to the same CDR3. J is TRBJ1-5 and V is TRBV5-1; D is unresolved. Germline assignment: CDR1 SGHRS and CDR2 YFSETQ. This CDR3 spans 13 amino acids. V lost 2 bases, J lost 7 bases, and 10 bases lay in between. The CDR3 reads CASSFEGDQPQHF. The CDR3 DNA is TGCGCCAGCAGCTTTGAGGGAGACCAGCCCCAGCATTTT.

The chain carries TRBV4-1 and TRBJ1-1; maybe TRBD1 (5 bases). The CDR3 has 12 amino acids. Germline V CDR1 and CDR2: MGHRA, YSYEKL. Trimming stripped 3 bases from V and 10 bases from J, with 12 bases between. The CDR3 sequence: CASSHERRGAFF. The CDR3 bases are TGCGCCAGCAGCCACGAGAGGAGGGGAGCTTTCTTT.

In nucleotides, the CDR3 is TGTGCCAGCAGCCAGGGACTAGCGGGAGTGTCCTACAATGAGCAGTTCTTC. Its protein product is CASSQGLAGVSYNEQFF. The V gene is TRBV13, the J gene TRBJ2-1, with TRBD2 matching 14 bases. Trimming at V came to 5 bases and at J to 1 base, leaving 4 bases not matched to a gene. Germline values: CDR1 PRHDT, CDR2 FYEKMQ (reference sequence). The CDR3 consists of 17 residues.

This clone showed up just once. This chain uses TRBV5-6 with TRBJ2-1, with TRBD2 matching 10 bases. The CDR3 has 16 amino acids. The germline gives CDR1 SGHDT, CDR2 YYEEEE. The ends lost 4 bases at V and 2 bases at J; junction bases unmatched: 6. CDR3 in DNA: TGTGCCAGCAGCAACCTAGCGGGGGACCCCTACAATGAGCAGTTCTTC. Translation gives CASSNLAGDPYNEQFF.

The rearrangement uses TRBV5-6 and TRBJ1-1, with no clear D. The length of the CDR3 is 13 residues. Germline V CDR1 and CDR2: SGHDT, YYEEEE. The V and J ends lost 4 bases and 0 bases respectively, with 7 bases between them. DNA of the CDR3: TGTGCCAGCAGCGACTCTTTGAACACTGAAGCTTTCTTT. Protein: CASSDSLNTEAFF.

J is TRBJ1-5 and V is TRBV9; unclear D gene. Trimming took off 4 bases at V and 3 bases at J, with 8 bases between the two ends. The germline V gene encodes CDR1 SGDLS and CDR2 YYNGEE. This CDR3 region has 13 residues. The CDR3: CASSPGDNQPQHF. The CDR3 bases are TGTGCCAGCAGCCCCGGGGACAATCAGCCCCAGCATTTT.

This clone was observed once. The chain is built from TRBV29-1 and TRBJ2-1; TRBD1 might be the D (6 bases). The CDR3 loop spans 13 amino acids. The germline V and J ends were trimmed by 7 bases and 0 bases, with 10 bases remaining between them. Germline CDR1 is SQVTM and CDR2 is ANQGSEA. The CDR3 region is CSATGSSYNEQFF. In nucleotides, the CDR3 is TGCAGCGCCACAGGGAGCTCCTACAATGAGCAGTTCTTC.

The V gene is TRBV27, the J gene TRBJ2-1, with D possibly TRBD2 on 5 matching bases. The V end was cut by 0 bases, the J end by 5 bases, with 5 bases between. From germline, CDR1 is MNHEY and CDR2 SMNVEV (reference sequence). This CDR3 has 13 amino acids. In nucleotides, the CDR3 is TGTGCCAGCAGTTTATCGCGGGACAATGAGCAGTTCTTC. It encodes CASSLSRDNEQFF.

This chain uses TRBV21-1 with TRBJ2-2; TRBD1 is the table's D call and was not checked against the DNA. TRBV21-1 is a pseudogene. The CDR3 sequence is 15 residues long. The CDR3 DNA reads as TGTGCCAGCAGCAAAGAAACAGGGGAAACCGGGGAGCTGTTTTTT. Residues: CASSKETGETGELFF.

Here the CDR3 reads CASSYDSGFSYEQYF. DNA of the CDR3: TGTGCCAGCAGTTACGATAGCGGATTCTCCTACGAGCAGTACTTC. The rearrangement uses TRBV6-5 and TRBJ2-7; a weak D match, TRBD2 (6 bases). CDR1 and CDR2 (germline): MNHEY, SVGAGI. V lost 2 bases to trimming and J lost 0 bases, with 11 bases between them. The CDR3 runs 15 residues.

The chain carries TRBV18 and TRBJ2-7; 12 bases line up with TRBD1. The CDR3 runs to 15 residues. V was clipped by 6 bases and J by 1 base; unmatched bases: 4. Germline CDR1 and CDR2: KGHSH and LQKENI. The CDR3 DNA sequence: TGTGCCAGCTCCGGGGACAGGGGGCAATCCTACGAGCAGTACTTC. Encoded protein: CASSGDRGQSYEQYF.

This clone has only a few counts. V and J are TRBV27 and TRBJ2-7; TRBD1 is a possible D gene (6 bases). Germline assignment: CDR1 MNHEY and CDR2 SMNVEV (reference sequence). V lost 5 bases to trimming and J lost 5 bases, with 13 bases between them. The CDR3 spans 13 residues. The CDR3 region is CASSDRPIHEQYF. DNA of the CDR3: TGTGCCAGCAGTGACAGGCCCATCCACGAGCAGTACTTC.

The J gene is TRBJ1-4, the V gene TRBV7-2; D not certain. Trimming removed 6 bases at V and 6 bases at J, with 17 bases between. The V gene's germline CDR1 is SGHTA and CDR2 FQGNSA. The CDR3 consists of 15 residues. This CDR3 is CASSNYERFYEKLFF. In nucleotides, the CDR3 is TGTGCCAGCAGTAATTATGAGCGTTTTTATGAAAAACTGTTTTTT.

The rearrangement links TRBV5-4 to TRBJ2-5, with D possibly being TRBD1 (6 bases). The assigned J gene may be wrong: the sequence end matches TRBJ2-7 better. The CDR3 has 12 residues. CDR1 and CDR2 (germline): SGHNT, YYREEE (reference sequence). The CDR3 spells CASSSDSYEQYF. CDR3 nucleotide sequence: TGTGCCAGCAGCTCGGACAGCTACGAGCAGTACTTC.

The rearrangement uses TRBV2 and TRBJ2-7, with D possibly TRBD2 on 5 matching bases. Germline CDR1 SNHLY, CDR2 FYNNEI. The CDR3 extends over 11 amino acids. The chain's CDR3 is CGGGPPYEQYF. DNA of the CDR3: TGTGGAGGCGGGCCCCCCTACGAGCAGTACTTC.

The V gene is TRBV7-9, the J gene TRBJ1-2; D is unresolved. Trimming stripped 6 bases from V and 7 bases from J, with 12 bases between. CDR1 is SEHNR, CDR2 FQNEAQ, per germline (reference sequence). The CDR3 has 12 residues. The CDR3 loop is CASRALGGGYTF. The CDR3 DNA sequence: TGTGCCAGCAGAGCCCTGGGAGGTGGCTACACCTTC.

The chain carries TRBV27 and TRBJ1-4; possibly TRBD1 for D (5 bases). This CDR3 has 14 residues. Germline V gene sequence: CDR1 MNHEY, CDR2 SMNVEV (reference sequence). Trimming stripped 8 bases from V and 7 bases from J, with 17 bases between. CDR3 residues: CASRRGTVTEKLFF. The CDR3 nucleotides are TGTGCCAGCCGGAGGGGTACGGTGACTGAAAAACTGTTTTTT.

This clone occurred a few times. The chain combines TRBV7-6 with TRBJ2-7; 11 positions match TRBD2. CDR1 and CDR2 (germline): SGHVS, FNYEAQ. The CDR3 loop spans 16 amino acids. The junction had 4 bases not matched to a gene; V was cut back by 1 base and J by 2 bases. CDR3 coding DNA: TGTGCCAGCAGCTTAGAGGCTAGCGGGAGGCCCTACGAGCAGTACTTC. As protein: CASSLEASGRPYEQYF.

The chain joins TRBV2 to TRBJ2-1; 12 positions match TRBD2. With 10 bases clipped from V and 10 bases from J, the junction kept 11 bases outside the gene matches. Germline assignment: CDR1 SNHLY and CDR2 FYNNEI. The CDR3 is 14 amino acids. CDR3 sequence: CATLLAGGLGEQFF. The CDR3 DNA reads TGTGCCACCTTACTAGCGGGGGGCCTAGGGGAGCAGTTCTTC. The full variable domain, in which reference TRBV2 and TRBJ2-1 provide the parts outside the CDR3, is EPEVTQTPSHQVTQMGQEVILRCVPISNHLYFYWYRQILGQKVEFLVSFYNNEISEKSEIFDDQFSVERPDGSNFTLKIRSTKLEDSAMYFCATLLAGGLGEQFFGPGTRLTVL.

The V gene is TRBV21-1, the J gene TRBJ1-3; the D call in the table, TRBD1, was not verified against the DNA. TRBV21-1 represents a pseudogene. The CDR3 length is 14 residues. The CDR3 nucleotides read TGTGCCAGCAGAACAGGGAATGCCGGAAACACCATATATTTT. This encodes CASRTGNAGNTIYF.

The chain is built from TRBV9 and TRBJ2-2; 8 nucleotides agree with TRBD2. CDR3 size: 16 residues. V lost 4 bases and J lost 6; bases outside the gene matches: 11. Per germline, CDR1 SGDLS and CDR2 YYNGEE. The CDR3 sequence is CASSPGSGRGAGELFF. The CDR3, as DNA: TGTGCCAGCAGCCCAGGGAGCGGGAGAGGCGCCGGGGAGCTGTTTTTT.

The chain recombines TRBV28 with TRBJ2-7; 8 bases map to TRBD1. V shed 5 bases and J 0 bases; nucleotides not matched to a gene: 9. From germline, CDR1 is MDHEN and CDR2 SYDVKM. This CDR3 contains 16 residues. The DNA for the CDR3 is TGTGCCAGCAGTCAACGACAGGGGTGGACCTCCTACGAGCAGTACTTC. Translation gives CASSQRQGWTSYEQYF.

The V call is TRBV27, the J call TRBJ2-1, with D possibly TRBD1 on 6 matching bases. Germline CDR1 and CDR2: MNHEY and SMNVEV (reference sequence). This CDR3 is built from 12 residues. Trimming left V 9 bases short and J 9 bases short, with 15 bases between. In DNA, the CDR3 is TGTGCCAGTAGACCCCAGGGGAGTGAGCAGTTCTTC. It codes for CASRPQGSEQFF.

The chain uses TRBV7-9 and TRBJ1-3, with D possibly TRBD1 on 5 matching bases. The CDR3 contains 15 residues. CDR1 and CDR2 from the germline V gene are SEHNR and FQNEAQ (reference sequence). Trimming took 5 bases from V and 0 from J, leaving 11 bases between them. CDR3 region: CASSPGLSSGNTIYF. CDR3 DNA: TGTGCCAGCAGCCCAGGGCTCAGCTCTGGAAACACCATATATTTT.

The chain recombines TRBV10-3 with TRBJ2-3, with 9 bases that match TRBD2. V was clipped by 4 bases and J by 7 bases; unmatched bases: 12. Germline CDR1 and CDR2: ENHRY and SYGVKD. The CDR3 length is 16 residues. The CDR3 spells CAISGAGTSSTYTQYF. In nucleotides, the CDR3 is TGTGCCATCAGTGGGGCCGGGACTAGCTCCACCTATACGCAGTATTTT.

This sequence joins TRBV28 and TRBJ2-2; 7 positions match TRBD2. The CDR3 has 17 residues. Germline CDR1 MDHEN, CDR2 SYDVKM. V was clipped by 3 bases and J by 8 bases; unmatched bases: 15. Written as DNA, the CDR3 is TGTGCCAGCAGTTTGGTGTCGTGGGGGGGAGCAGGAGGGGAGCTGTTTTTT. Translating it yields CASSLVSWGGAGGELFF.

The CDR3 region is CASSSGTSRNEQFF. The CDR3 DNA is TGTGCCAGCAGCTCCGGGACTAGTCGCAATGAGCAGTTCTTC. The V gene is TRBV7-6, the J gene TRBJ2-1; 8 bases align to TRBD2. There are 14 residues in the CDR3. V shed 4 bases and J 6 bases; nucleotides not matched to a gene: 5. Germline V gene sequence: CDR1 SGHVS, CDR2 FNYEAQ.